The entry that follows covers one T cell receptor beta chain sequence. Its antigen is unidentified. The data originate from a study of blood T cells in healthy people across ages. For the study at large: In model experiments, template switching was able to capture about one barcoded beta molecule for every two T cells that were present. General study findings and limits: Compared with aged donors, long-lived donors showed fewer expanded clones, suggesting selection. Leaving the PBMCs unsorted stopped any conclusive comparison of naive versus antigen-experienced cells.

The germline V gene encodes CDR1 DFQATT and CDR2 SNEGSKA (reference sequence). The CDR3 length is 12 residues. Trimming removed 0 bases from V and 5 bases from J, with 8 bases in between. For the second PCR, which ran for roughly 7 to 11 cycles, a sample-barcoded 5' primer and a J-beta primer mix were used. TCRdb called the 5' RACE reads again in MiXCR, with one record for every CDR3 protein. In the table there are roughly 860,000 distinct CDR3 sequences, roughly 60% of which are singletons. The clonotype was recovered from a man aged 30 to 39 in good health. Sequenced input: blood. The chain employs TRBV20-1 and TRBJ2-7; D remains ambiguous. The CDR3, as DNA: TGCAGTGCTAGAGAAGTATTCCACGAGCAGTACTTC. Translation gives CSAREVFHEQYF.